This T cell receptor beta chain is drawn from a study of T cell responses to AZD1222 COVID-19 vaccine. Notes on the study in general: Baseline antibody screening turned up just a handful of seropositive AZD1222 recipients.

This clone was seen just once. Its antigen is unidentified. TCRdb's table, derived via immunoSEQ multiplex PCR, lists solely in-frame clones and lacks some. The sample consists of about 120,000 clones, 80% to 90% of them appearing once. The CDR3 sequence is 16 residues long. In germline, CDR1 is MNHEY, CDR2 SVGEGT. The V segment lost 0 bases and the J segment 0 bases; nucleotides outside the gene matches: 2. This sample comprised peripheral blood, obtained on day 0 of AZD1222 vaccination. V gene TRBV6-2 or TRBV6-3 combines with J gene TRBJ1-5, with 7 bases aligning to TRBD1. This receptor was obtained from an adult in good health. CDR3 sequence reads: CASSYSKGASNQPQHF. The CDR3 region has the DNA TGTGCCAGCAGTTACTCGAAGGGGGCTAGCAATCAGCCCCAGCATTTT.